This TCR beta chain was retrieved from a study of T cells in Graves' hyperthyroidism and ophthalmopathy. Study findings and constraints: Blood also carried most thyroid clonotypes expanded above 0.001.

Fresh 10 ml peripheral blood yielded PBMCs. The TCR beta CDR3 regions underwent amplification using RNA transcripts as the source. The study used the HTBI primer set for a first-round RT-PCR of the TCR CDR3. From the multiplex PCR reads, TCRdb called clonotypes with MiXCR, one entry per CDR3 protein. This table holds about 640,000 distinct CDR3 sequences, less than 25% found once. With respect to this clonotype: No antigen is known for it.

This CDR3 has 15 amino acids. The V and J ends lost 8 bases and 2 bases, in that order; junction bases with no gene match: 11. This TCR came from a man aged 25-45 years with Graves' ophthalmopathy. The source material was blood. The rearrangement joins TRBV12-3 or TRBV12-4 to TRBJ2-5, with 7 positions matching TRBD1. The chain's CDR3 is CASGRLGQLQETQYF. The CDR3 nucleotides are TGTGCCAGCGGCCGATTGGGACAGCTACAAGAGACCCAGTACTTC.